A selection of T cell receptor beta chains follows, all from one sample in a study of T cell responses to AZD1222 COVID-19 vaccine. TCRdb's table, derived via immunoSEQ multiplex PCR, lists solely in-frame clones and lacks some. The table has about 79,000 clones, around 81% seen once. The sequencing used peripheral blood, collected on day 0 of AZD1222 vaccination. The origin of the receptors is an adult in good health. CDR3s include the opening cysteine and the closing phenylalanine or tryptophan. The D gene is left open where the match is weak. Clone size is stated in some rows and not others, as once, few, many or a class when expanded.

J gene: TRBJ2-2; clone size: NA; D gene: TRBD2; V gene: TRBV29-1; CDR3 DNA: TGCAGCGTGTCCGGGACTAGGGACACCGGGGAGCTGTTTTTT; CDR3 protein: CSVSGTRDTGELFF
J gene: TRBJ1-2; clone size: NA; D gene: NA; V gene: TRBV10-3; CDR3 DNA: TGTGCCATCAGTGATCGGCCGGGGTATGGCTACACCTTC; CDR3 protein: CAISDRPGYGYTF
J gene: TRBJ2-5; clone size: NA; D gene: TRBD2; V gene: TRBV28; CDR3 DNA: TGTGCCAGCAGTTTATTTGCGGGGGATCCGGCCCAGTACTTC; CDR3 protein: CASSLFAGDPAQYF
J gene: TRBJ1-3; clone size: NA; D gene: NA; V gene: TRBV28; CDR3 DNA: TGTGCCAGCAGTTATGGTCGGAGAAACACCATATATTTT; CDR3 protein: CASSYGRRNTIYF
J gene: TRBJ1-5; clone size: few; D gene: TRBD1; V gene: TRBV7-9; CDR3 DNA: TGTGCCAGCAGCTTAGAGACAGGGGATAGCAATCAGCCCCAGCATTTT; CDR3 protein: CASSLETGDSNQPQHF
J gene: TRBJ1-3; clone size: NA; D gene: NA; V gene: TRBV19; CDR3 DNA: TGTGCCACTGAGGACCACTCTGGAAACACCATATATTTT; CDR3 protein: CATEDHSGNTIYF
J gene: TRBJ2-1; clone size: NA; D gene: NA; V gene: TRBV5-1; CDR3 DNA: TGCGCCAGCAGCGGCAGTGGCAATGAGCAGTTCTTC; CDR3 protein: CASSGSGNEQFF
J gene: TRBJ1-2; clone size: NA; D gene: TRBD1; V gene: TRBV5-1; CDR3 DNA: TGCGCCAGCAGACCCGGGGACAGCATCGTTCAGGGCTACACCTTC; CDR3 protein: CASRPGDSIVQGYTF
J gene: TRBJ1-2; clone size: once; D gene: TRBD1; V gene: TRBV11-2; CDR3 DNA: TGTGCCAGCAGCTTGACAGGGGAAAATGGCTACACCTTC; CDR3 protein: CASSLTGENGYTF
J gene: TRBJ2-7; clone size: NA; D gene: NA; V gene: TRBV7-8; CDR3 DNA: TGTGCCAGCAGCTTAGCGCCATACGAGCAGTACTTC; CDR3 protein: CASSLAPYEQYF
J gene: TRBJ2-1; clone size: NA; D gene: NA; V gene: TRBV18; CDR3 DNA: TGTGCCAGCTCACCCCCCCCTCCCAACAATGAGCAGTTCTTC; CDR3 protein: CASSPPPPNNEQFF
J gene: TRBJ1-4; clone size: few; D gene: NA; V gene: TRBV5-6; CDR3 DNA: TGTGCCAGCAGCTTGGGGCTGGGGGCGAGGGGTGAAAAACTGTTTTTT; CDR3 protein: CASSLGLGARGEKLFF
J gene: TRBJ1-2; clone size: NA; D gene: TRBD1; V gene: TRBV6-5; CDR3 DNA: TGTGCCAGCAGTCGACAGGGGGATAGCTATGGCTACACCTTC; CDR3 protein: CASSRQGDSYGYTF
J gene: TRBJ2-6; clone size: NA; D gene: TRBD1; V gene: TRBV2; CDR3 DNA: TGTGCCAGCAGTGGACAGGGCTTCTCTGGGGCCAACGTCCTGACTTTC; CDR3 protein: CASSGQGFSGANVLTF
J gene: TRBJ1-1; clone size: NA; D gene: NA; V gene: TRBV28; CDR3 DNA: TGTGCCAGCAATGGAGGGACCGAAGTTGAAGCTTTCTTT; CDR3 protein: CASNGGTEVEAFF
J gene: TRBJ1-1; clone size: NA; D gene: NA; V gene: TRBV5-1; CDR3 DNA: TGCGCCAGCAGCCTAGAGGGGATAGCGAACACTGAAGCTTTCTTT; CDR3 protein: CASSLEGIANTEAFF
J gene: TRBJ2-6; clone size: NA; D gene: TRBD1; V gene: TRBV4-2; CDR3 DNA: TGTGCCAGCAGCCAAGATACCTTCGACAGGGCCTACCTCTCTGGGGCCAACGTCCTGACTTTC; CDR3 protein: CASSQDTFDRAYLSGANVLTF
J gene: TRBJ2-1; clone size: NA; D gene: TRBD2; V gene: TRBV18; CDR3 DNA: TGTGCCAGTTCATCCGGGACGGGAGGCACCTCAAACAATGAGCAGTTCTTC; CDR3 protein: CASSSGTGGTSNNEQFF
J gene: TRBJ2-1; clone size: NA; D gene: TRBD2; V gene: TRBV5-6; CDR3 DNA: TGTGCCAGCAGCCAACTAGCGGGAGGGTCCTACAATGAGCAGTTCTTC; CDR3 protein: CASSQLAGGSYNEQFF
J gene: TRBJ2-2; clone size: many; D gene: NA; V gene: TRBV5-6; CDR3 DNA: TGTGCCAGCAGCTTGTACTGGCAGGGTAACACCGGGGAGCTGTTTTTT; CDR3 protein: CASSLYWQGNTGELFF
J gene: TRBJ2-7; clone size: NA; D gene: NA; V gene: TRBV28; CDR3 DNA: TGTGCCAGCGGGATTGGTCCAACCTACGAGCAGTACTTC; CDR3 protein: CASGIGPTYEQYF
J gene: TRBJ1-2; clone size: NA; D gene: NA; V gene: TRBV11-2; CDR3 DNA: TGTGCCAGCAGCTCCGGACATGGGTATGGCTACACCTTC; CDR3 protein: CASSSGHGYGYTF
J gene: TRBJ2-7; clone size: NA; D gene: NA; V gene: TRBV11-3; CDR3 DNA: TGTGCCAGCAGCTTAGGGTCGGCCGAGCAGTACTTC; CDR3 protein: CASSLGSAEQYF
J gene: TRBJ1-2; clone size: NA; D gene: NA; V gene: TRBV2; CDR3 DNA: TGTGCCAGCTGTTCGCCTCCTAACTATGGCTACACCTTC; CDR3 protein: CASCSPPNYGYTF
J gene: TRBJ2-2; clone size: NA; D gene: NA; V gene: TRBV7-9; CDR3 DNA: TGTGCCAGCAGCTTAGACGGGACAAACAAAGGGGAGCTGTTTTTT; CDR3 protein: CASSLDGTNKGELFF
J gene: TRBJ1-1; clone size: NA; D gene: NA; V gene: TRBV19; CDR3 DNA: TGTGCCAGTAGAAACAGGAACACTGAAGCTTTCTTT; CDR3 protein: CASRNRNTEAFF
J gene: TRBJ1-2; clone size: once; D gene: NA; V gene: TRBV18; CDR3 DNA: TGTGCCAGCTCAGGCCAGGGTAACTATGGCTACACCTTC; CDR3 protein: CASSGQGNYGYTF
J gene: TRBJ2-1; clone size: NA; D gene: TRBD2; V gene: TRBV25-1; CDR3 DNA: TGTGCCAGCAGGCACGGGAGGACCGATAATGAGCAGTTCTTC; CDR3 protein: CASRHGRTDNEQFF
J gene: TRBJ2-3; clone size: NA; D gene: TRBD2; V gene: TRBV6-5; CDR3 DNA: TGTGCCAGCAGGGGTGGTAGCGGGGTTACAGATACGCAGTATTTT; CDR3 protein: CASRGGSGVTDTQYF
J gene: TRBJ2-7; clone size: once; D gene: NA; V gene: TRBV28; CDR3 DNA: TGTGCCAGCACCTCCCAATCGTACGAGCAGTACTTC; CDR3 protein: CASTSQSYEQYF
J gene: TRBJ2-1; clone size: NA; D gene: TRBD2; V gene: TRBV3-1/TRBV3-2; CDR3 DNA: TGTGCCAGCAGCCAAGGCGTAGGACTAGCGGGAGACGAGCAGTTCTTC; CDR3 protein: CASSQGVGLAGDEQFF
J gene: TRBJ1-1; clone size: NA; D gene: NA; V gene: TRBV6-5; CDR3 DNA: TGTGCCAGCAGCAGATTCATGAACACTGAAGCTTTCTTT; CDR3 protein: CASSRFMNTEAFF
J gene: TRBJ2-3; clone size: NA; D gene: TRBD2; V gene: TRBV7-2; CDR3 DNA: TGTGCCAGCAGCTTGGCGGGGACTAGCGGGAGGACAGATACGCAGTATTTT; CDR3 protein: CASSLAGTSGRTDTQYF
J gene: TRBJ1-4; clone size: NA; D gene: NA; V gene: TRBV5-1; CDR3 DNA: TGCGCCAGCAGCTGGACAGATTTTAATGAAAAACTGTTTTTT; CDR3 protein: CASSWTDFNEKLFF
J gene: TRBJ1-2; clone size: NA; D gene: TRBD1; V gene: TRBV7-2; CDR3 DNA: TGTGCCAGCAGCTTAGCCGGGACAGGAGGAGGCTACACCTTC; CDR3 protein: CASSLAGTGGGYTF
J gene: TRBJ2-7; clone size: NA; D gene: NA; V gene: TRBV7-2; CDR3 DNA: TGTGCCAGCAGCTTAGCCCCTGCCTACGAGCAGTACTTC; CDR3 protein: CASSLAPAYEQYF
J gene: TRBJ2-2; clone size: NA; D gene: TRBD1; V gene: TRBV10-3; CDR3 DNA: TGTGCCATCAGTTCCACCCTACAGGGGACCGGGGAGCTGTTTTTT; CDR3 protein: CAISSTLQGTGELFF